This T cell receptor beta chain was sequenced in a study of shared clonotypes between healthy human individuals. TCRdb's table, derived via immunoSEQ multiplex PCR, lists solely in-frame clones and lacks some. The profile shows some 2,000,000 clones, 95% of them singletons. CDR1 SGDLS and CDR2 YYNGEE come from the germline V gene. V lost 2 bases, J lost 8 bases, and 23 bases stayed unmatched. There are 20 residues in the CDR3. The sequenced sample consisted of naive CD4+ T cells sorted from blood. Documented subset: CD45RA+ positively selected. The clonotype comes from a man in his late teens or twenties in good health. This rearrangement joins TRBV9 to TRBJ2-3; TRBD1 matches 10 bases. The chain's CDR3 is CASSVSGGTGAPTGQGTQYF. The CDR3 DNA is TGTGCCAGCAGCGTCTCAGGGGGGACAGGGGCCCCCACGGGGCAGGGTACGCAGTATTTT.